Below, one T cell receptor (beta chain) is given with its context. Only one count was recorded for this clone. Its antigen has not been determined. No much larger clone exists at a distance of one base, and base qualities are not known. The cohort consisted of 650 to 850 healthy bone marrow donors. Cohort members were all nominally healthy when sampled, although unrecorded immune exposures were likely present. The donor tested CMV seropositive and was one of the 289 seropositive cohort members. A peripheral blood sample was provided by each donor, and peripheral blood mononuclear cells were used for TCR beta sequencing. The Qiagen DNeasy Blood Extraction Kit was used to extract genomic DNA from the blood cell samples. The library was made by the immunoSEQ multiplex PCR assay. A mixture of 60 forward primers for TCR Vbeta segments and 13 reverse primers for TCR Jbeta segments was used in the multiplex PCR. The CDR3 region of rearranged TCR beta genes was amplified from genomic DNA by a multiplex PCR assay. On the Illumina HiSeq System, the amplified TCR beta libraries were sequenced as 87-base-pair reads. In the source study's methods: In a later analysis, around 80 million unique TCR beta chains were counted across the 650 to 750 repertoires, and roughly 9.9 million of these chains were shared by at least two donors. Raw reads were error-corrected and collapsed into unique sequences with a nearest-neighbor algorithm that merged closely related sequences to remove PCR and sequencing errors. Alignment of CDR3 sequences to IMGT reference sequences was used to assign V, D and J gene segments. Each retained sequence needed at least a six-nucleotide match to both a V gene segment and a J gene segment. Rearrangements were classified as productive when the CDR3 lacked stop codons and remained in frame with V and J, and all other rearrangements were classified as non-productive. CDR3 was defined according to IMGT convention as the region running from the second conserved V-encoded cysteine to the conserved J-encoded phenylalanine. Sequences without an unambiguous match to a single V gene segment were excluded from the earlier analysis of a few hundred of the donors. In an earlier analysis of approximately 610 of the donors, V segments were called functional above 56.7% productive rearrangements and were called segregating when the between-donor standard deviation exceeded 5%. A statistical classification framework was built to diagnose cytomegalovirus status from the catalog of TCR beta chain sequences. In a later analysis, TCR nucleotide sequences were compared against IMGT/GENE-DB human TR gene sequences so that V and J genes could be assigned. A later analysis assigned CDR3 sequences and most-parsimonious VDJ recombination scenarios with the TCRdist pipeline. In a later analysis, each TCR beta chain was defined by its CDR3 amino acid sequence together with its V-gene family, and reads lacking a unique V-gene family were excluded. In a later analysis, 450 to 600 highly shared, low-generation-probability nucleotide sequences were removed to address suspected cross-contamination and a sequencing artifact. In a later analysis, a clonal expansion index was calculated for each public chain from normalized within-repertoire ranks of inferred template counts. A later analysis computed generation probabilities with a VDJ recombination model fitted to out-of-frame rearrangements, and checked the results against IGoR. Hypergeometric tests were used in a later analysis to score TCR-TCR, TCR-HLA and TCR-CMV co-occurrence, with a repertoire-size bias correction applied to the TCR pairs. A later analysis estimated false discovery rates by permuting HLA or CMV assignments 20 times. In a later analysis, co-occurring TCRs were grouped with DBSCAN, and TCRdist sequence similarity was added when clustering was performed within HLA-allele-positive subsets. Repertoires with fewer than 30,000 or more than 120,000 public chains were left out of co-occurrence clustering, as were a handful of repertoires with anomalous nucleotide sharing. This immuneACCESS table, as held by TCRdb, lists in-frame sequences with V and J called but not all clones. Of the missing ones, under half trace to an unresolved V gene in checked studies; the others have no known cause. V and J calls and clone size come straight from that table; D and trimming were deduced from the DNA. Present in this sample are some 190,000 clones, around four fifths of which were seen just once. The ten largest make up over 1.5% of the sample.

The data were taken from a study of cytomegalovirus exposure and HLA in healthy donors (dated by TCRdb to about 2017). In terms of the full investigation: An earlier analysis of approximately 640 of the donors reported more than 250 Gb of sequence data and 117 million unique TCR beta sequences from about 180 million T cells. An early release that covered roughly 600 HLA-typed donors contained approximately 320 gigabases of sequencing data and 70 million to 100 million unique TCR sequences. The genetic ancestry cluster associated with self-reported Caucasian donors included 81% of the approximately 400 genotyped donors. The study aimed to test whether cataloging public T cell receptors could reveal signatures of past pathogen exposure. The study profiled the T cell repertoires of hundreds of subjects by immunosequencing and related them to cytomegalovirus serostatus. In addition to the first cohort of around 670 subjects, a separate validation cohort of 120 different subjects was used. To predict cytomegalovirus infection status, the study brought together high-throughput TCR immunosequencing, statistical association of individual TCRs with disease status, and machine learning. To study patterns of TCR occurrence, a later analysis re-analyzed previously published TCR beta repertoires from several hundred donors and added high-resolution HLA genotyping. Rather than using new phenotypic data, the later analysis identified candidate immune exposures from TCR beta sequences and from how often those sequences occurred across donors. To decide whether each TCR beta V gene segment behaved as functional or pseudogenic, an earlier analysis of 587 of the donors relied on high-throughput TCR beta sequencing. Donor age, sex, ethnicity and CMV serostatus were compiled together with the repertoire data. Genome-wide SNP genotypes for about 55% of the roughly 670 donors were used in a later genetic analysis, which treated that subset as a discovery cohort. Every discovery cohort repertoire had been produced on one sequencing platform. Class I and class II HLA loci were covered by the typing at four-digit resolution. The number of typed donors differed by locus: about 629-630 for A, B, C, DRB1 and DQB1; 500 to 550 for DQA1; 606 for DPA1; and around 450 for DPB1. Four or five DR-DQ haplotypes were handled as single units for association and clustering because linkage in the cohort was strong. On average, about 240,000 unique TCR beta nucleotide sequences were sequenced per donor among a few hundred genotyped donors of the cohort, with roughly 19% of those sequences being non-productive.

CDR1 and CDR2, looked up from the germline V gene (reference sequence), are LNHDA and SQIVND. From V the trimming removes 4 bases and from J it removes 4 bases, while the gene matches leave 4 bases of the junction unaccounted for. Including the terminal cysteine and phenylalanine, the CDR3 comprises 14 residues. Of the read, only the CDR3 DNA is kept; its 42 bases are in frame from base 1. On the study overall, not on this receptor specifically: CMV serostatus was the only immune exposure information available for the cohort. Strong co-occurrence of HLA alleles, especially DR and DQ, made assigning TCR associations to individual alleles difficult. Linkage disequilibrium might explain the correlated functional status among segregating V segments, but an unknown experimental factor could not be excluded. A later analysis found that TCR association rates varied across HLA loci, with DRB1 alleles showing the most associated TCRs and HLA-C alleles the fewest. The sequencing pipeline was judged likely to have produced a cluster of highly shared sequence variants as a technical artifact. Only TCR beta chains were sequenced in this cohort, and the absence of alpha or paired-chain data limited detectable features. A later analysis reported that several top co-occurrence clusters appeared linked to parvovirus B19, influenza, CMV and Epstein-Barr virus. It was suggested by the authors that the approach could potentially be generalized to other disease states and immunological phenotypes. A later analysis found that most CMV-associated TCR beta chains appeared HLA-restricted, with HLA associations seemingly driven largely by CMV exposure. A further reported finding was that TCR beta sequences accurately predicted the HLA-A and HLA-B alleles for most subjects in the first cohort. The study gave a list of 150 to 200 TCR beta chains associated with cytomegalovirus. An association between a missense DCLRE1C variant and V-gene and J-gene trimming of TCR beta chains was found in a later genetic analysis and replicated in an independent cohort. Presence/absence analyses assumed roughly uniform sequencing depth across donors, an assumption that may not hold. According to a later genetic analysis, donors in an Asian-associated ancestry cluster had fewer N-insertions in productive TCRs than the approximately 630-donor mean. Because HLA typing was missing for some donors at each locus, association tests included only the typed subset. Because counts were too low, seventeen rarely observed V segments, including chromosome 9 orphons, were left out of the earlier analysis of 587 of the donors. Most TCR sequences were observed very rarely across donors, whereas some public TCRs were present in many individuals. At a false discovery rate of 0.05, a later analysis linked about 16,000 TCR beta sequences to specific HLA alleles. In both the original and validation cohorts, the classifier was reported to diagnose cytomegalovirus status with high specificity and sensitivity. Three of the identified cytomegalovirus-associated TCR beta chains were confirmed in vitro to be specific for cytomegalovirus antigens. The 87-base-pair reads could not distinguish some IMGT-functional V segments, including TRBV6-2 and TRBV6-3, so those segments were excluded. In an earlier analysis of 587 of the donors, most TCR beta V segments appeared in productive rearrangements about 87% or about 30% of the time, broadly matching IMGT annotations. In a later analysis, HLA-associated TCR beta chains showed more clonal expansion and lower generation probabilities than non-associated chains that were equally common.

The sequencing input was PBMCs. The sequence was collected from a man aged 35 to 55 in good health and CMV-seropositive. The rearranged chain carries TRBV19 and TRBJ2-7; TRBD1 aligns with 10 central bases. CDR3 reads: CASSTGTGVYEQYF. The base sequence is TGTGCCAGTAGTACCGGGACAGGGGTGTACGAGCAGTACTTC.